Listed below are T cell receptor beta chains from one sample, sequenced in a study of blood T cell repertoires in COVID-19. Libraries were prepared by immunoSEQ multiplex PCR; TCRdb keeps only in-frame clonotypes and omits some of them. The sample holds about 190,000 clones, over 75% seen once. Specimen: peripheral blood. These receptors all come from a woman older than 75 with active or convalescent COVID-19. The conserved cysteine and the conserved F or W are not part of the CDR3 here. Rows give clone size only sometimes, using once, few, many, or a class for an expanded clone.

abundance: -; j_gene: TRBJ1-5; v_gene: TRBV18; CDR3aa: ASSRGGGNSNQPQH
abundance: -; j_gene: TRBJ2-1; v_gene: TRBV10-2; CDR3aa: ASSQTTHEQF
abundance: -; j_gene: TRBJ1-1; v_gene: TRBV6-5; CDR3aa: ASNQGTEAF
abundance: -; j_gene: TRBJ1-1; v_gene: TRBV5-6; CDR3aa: ASSLGFPRGDTEAF
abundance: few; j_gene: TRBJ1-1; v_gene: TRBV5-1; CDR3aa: ASSLAYRGRTEAF
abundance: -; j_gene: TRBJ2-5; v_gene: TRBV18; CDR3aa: ASHALAGGLQETQY
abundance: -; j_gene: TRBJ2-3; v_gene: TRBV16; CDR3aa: ASSQSREDTQY
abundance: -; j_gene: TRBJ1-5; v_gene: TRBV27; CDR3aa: ASSPPGGQPQH
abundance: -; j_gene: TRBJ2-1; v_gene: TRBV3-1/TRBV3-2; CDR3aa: ASSGLAGGLSYNEQF
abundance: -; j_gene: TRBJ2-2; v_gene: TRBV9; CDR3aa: ASSLRDRGLAGELF
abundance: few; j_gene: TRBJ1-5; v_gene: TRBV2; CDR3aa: ASLPSRGQPQH
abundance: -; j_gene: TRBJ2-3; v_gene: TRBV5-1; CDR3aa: ASSLAGVDTQY
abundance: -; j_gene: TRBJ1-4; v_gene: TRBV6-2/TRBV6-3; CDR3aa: ASSYSGGSGEKLF
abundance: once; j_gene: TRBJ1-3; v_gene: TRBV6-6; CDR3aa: ASRLLQGSGNTIY
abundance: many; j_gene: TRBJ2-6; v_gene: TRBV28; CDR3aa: ASSSTAGANVLT
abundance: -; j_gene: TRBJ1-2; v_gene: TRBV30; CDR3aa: ACWDRGSFYGYT
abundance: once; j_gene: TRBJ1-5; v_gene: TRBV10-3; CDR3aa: AISESPGVQPQH
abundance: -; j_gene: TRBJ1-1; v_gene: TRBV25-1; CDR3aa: ASRDSKTGGLNTEAF
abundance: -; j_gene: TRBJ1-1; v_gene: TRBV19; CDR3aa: ASSRLAGGRTEAF
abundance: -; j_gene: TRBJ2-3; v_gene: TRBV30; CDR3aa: AWSGAYTQY
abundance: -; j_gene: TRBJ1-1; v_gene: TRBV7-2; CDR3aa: ASSLLGGTEAF